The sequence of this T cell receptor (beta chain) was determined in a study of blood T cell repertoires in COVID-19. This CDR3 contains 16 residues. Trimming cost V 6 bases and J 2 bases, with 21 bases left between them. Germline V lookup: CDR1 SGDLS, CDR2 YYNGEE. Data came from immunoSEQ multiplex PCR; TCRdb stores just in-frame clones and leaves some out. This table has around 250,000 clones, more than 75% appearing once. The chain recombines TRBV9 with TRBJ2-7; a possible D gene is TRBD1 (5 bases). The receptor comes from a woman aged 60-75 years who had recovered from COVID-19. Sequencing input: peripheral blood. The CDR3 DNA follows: TGTGCCAGCATCCAATCGACAGCGTCGCGTGCCTACGAGCAGTACTTC. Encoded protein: CASIQSTASRAYEQYF.